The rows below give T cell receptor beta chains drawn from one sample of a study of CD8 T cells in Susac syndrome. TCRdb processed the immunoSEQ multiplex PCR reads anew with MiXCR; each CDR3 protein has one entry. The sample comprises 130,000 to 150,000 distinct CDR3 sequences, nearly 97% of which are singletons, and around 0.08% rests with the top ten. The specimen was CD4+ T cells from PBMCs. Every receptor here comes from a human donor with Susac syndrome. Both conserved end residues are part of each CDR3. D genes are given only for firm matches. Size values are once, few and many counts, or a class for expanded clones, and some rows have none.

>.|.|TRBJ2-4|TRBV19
TGTGCCAGTAGTATAGGTGAAGGAACCGCCAAAAACATTCAGTACTTC
CASSIGEGTAKNIQYF
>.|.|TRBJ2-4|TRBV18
TGTGCCAGCTCAGCACGGGAGAGACACATTCAGTACTTC
CASSARERHIQYF
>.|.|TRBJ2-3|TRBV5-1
TGCGCCAGCAGCCATCAAACAGGAACCCGCACAGATACGCAGTATTTT
CASSHQTGTRTDTQYF
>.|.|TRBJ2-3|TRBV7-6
TGTGCCAGCAGCTTAGCGCGGGGGCCCACAGATACGCAGTATTTT
CASSLARGPTDTQYF
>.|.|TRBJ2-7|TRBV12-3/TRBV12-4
TGTGCCAGCAGCGGGGGGCCGGGCGGCGAGCAGTACTTC
CASSGGPGGEQYF
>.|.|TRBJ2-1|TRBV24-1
TGTGCCACCAGTGATTTCAACGGAAATGAGCAGTTCTTC
CATSDFNGNEQFF
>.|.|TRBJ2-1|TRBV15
TGTGCCACCAGCAGGTCAGGTTCCCCCTACAATGAGCAGTTCTTC
CATSRSGSPYNEQFF
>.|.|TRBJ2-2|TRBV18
TGTGCCAGCTCACCGGAGGTTTCCACCGGGGAGCTGTTTTTT
CASSPEVSTGELFF
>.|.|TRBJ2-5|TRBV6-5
TGTGCCAGCAGGAATCAGCCCGTATTCGGGACCCAGTACTTC
CASRNQPVFGTQYF
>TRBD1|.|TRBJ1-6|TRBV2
TGTGCCAGCGCTACCGGGACAGGGGTTTCACCCCTCCACTTT
CASATGTGVSPLHF
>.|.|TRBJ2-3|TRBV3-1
TGTGCCAGCAGCCTCTTACCAGATACGCAGTATTTT
CASSLLPDTQYF
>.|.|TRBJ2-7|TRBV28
TGTGCCAGCAGGATACAGGGCTACGAGCAGTACTTC
CASRIQGYEQYF
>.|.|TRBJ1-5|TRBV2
TGTGCCAGCAGGACGGTAGCAGGCAATCAGCCCCAGCATTTT
CASRTVAGNQPQHF
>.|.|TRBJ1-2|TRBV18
TGTGCCAGCTCACCATCGACAGACTATGGCTACACCTTC
CASSPSTDYGYTF
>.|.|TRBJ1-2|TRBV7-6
TGTGCCAGCAGCGCTAGCAGGGGTAACTATGGCTACACCTTC
CASSASRGNYGYTF
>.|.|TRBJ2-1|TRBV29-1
TGCAGCGTGAGAGGCGGTCTGGGAGATGAGCAGTTCTTC
CSVRGGLGDEQFF
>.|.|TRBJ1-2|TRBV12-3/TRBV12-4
TGTGCCAGCAGTTTAGAGAAGGGAGCGCCGAACTATGGCTACACCTTC
CASSLEKGAPNYGYTF
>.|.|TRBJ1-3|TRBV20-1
TGCAGTGCTTCTACAGGAAACTCTGGAAACACCATATATTTT
CSASTGNSGNTIYF
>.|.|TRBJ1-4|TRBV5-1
TGCGCCAGCAGCTCAGCCCACGGATCAACTAATGAAAAACTGTTTTTT
CASSSAHGSTNEKLFF
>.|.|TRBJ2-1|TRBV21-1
TGTGCCAGCAGCGTGCTTAGGCTCAATGAGCAGTTCTTC
CASSVLRLNEQFF
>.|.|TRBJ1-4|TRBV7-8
TGTGCCAGCAGCCGCAGGGACCTGCCAACTAATGAAAAACTGTTTTTT
CASSRRDLPTNEKLFF
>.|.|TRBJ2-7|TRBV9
TGTGCCAGCAGCGAGGGTCCCTCAGAAACATACGAGCAGTACTTC
CASSEGPSETYEQYF
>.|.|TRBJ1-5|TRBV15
TGTGCCACCAGCAGTAAACAGGGTCAGCCCCAGCATTTT
CATSSKQGQPQHF
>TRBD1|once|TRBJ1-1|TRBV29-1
TGCAGCGTTGAATTCACGCCAGGGGGCGCAGGGTCTTTCTTT
CSVEFTPGGAGSFF
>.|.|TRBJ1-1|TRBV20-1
TGCAGTGACGCCGGCAGGGGCACTGAAGCTTTCTTT
CSDAGRGTEAFF
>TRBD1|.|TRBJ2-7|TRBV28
TGTGCCAGCAGAGCGGACAGGGGGCGAGAGCAGTACTTC
CASRADRGREQYF
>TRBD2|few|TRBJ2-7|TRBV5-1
TGTGCCAGCAGCCCTAGCGGTGGCTACGAGCAGTACTTC
CASSPSGGYEQYF
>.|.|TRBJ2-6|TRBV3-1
TGTGCCAGCAGCCAAGGATACGGGACCGCCCCATCTGGGGCCAACGTCCTGACTTTC
CASSQGYGTAPSGANVLTF
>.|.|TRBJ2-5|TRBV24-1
TGTGCCACCAGTGATTTACCGGCAAGACAAGAGACCCAGTACTTC
CATSDLPARQETQYF
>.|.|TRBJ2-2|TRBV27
TGTGCCAGCAGTTACATGGGAGTCACCGGGGAGCTGTTTTTT
CASSYMGVTGELFF
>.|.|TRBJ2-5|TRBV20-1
TGCAGTGCTACGGGTTCTTTACGAGAGACCCAGTACTTC
CSATGSLRETQYF
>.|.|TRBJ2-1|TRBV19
TGTGCCAGTAGTATGACAGCCTCCTACAATGAGCAGTTCTTC
CASSMTASYNEQFF
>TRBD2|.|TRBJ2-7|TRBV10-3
TGTGCCATCAGCTCTAGCGGGAATCCCTACGAGCAGTACTTC
CAISSSGNPYEQYF
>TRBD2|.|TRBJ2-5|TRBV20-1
TGCAGTGCGCGGACTAGACTAGCGGGGGGTCGGGAGACCCAGTACTTC
CSARTRLAGGRETQYF
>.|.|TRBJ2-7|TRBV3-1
TGTGCCAGCAGCCCCCGGACCCACGAGCAGTACTTC
CASSPRTHEQYF
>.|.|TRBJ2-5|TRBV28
TGTGCCAGCAGCCACCGCCGGCTAGCACAAGAGACCCAGTACTTC
CASSHRRLAQETQYF
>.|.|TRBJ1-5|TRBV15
TGTGCCACCAGCAGTCCTCCGGTGAATAGCAATCAGCCCCAGCATTTT
CATSSPPVNSNQPQHF
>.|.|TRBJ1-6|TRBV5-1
TGCGCCAGCAGCCGGGGAGGGGATAGGAATTCACCCCTCCACTTT
CASSRGGDRNSPLHF
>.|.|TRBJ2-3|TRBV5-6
TGTGCCAGCAGCTTCAGGGGTACGCAGTATTTT
CASSFRGTQYF
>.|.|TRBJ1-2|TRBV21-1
TGTGCCAGCAGCAAGCCGGGACAGGGTGCCGGCTACACCTTC
CASSKPGQGAGYTF
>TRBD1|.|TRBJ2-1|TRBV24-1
TGTGCCACCAGTGATGGAGGACAGGGTATCTACAATGAGCAGTTCTTC
CATSDGGQGIYNEQFF
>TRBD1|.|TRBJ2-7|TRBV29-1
TGCAGCGCTGGACAGGGGGCCTACGAGCAGTACTTC
CSAGQGAYEQYF
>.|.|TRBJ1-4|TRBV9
TGTGCCAGCAGCGTATTGGACACAAGGAGCCCTAATGAAAAACTGTTTTTT
CASSVLDTRSPNEKLFF
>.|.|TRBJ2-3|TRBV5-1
TGCGCCAGCAGAATGGGAGGAGATACGCAGTATTTT
CASRMGGDTQYF
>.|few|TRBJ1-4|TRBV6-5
TGTGCCAGCAGTTCGGGGAAGGGAGCAACTAATGAAAAACTGTTTTTT
CASSSGKGATNEKLFF
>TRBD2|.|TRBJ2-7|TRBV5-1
TGCGCCAGCAGCTTGGTAGCGGGAAACTCCTACGAGCAGTACTTC
CASSLVAGNSYEQYF
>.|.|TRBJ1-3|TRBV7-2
TGTGCCAGCATGTTGTCTGGGGGCCCTGGAAACACCATATATTTT
CASMLSGGPGNTIYF
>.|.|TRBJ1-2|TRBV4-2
TGTGCCAGCAGCCAAGATTGGTCGGTTCGGGAAACCTATGGCTACACCTTC
CASSQDWSVRETYGYTF
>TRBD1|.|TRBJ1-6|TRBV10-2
TGCGCCAGCAGTGATTACGACAGGGAATTTAATTCACCCCTCCACTTT
CASSDYDREFNSPLHF
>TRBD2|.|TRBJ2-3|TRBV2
TGTGCCAGGGCGGCTAGCGGGGGACACACAGATACGCAGTATTTT
CARAASGGHTDTQYF
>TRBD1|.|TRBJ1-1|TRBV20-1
TGCAGTGCTACCAGACAGGGCGAAGCTTTCTTT
CSATRQGEAFF